A selection of T cell receptor beta chains follows, all from one sample in a study of blood T cells in healthy people across ages. TCRdb called the 5' RACE reads again in MiXCR, with one record for every CDR3 protein. Of roughly 680,000 distinct CDR3 sequences in the sample, roughly half were seen once. Input material: blood. The receptors were gathered from a woman of 80 years or more in good health. The CDR3 runs from the conserved cysteine through the conserved F or W. The D gene is left open where the match is weak. Where a row states a size, it is once, few, many or the class of an expanded clone; other rows omit it.

clone_size d_call j_call cdr3_length v_call cdr3_aa cdr3_nt
many TRBD1 TRBJ2-7 14 TRBV28 CASRKTGLSYEQYF TGTGCCAGCAGGAAGACAGGGCTTTCCTACGAGCAGTACTTC
. . TRBJ2-1 12 TRBV12-3/TRBV12-4 CASSTRYNEQFF TGTGCCAGCAGCACTAGGTACAATGAGCAGTTCTTC
. TRBD1 TRBJ1-1 17 TRBV20-1 CSATPRDRGADNTEAFF TGCAGTGCTACACCCCGGGACAGGGGGGCGGACAACACTGAAGCTTTCTTT
few . TRBJ2-1 16 TRBV24-1 CATSDQTRSKLNEQFF TGTGCCACCAGTGATCAGACTAGATCTAAACTCAATGAGCAGTTCTTC
. TRBD1 TRBJ1-1 13 TRBV6-5 CASSSGTGDKAFF TGTGCCAGCAGCTCAGGGACAGGCGATAAAGCTTTCTTT
. TRBD1 TRBJ2-7 15 TRBV7-7 CASSLEGAAYNEQYF TGTGCTAGCAGCTTAGAGGGGGCGGCCTACAATGAGCAGTACTTC
few . TRBJ1-5 16 TRBV28 CAGSLRVGAGNQPQHF TGTGCCGGCAGTTTACGAGTCGGGGCGGGTAATCAGCCCCAGCATTTT
. TRBD2 TRBJ2-5 16 TRBV27 CASSFLTSGGYNEQYF TGTGCCAGCAGTTTCTTGACTAGCGGGGGTTACAATGAGCAGTACTTC
. . TRBJ2-1 16 TRBV20-1 CSARGPAWDSYNEQFF TGCAGTGCTAGAGGCCCAGCGTGGGACTCCTACAATGAGCAGTTCTTC
many . TRBJ1-2 19 TRBV5-6 CASSLAAHSPDFANYGYTF TGTGCCAGCAGCTTGGCTGCTCACAGCCCTGATTTTGCTAACTATGGCTACACCTTC
few . TRBJ1-5 14 TRBV7-9 CASSPDGVVQPQHF TGTGCCAGCAGCCCAGACGGGGTTGTTCAGCCCCAGCATTTT
. . TRBJ2-1 15 TRBV20-1 CSASLAGVNYNEQFF TGCAGTGCTAGTTTGGCCGGAGTCAACTACAATGAGCAGTTCTTC
many TRBD2 TRBJ2-5 18 TRBV7-2 CASSLRGIAGDVKETQYF TGTGCCAGCAGCTTAAGGGGGATAGCGGGAGATGTTAAAGAGACCCAGTACTTC
many . TRBJ1-6 16 TRBV5-1 CASSSSDSRDNSPLHF TGCGCCAGCAGCTCTTCAGACAGCCGGGACAATTCACCCCTCCACTTT
few TRBD1 TRBJ1-2 15 TRBV5-5 CASSVGTGGGYGYTF TGTGCCAGCAGCGTGGGCACAGGGGGCGGCTATGGATACACCTTC
few TRBD1 TRBJ1-4 15 TRBV7-2 CASSFATGKGEKLFF TGTGCCAGCAGCTTTGCGACAGGGAAGGGTGAAAAACTGTTTTTT
. . TRBJ2-2 16 TRBV5-1 CASSLVPGVGTGELFF TGCGCCAGCAGCTTGGTTCCGGGAGTTGGTACCGGGGAGCTGTTTTTT
. TRBD1 TRBJ2-3 14 TRBV29-1 CSVGQGAWADTQYF TGCAGCGTCGGACAGGGGGCTTGGGCAGATACGCAGTATTTT
. TRBD1 TRBJ2-7 14 TRBV29-1 CSVLTGGLDYEQYF TGCAGCGTCCTAACAGGGGGTCTCGACTACGAGCAGTACTTC
. . TRBJ2-7 11 TRBV29-1 CSHRTGGDQYF TGCAGCCACCGCACAGGGGGGGACCAGTACTTC
. . TRBJ1-2 16 TRBV29-1 CSVEARLPGEVYGYTF TGCAGCGTTGAAGCCCGTCTCCCGGGCGAAGTTTATGGCTACACCTTC
. . TRBJ2-3 13 TRBV9 CASSPHSGETQYF TGTGCCAGCAGCCCCCATAGCGGCGAGACGCAGTATTTT
once . TRBJ2-1 15 TRBV4-3 CASSQKQYSYNEQFF TGCGCCAGCAGCCAAAAGCAGTACTCCTACAATGAGCAGTTCTTC
. TRBD1 TRBJ1-1 13 TRBV10-1 CATNLTGVSEAFF TGCGCCACCAACCTAACAGGGGTTAGTGAAGCTTTCTTT
. TRBD1 TRBJ1-3 16 TRBV6-1 CASSVGQGAAGNTIYF TGTGCCAGCAGTGTCGGACAGGGGGCGGCTGGAAACACCATATATTTT
. . TRBJ2-4 9 TRBV10-3 CAIRGPQYF TGTGCCATCAGGGGACCGCAGTACTTC
. . TRBJ2-7 15 TRBV27 CASRSFDRGHYEQYF TGTGCCAGCAGAAGCTTTGACAGAGGGCACTACGAGCAGTACTTC
. TRBD1 TRBJ1-5 15 TRBV4-1 CASSHDRGTRQPQHF TGCGCCAGCAGCCACGACAGGGGGACCAGGCAGCCCCAGCATTTT
once TRBD1 TRBJ2-1 11 TRBV28 CASRQGYEQFF TGTGCCAGCCGACAGGGCTATGAGCAGTTCTTC
many . TRBJ2-3 16 TRBV7-9 CASSPRGLLSTDTQYF TGTGCCAGCAGCCCTCGAGGGTTGCTTAGCACAGATACGCAGTATTTT
. TRBD1 TRBJ2-1 12 TRBV10-3 CAISEQGISQFF TGTGCCATCAGTGAACAGGGGATCTCGCAGTTCTTC
. TRBD1 TRBJ1-2 13 TRBV27 CASSFGRGDGYTF TGTGCCAGCAGTTTTGGCAGGGGGGATGGCTACACCTTC
few . TRBJ2-1 15 TRBV9 CASSVDSRSYNEQFF TGTGCCAGCAGCGTAGATAGCCGCTCCTACAATGAGCAGTTCTTC
. . TRBJ2-7 14 TRBV7-9 CASSLMTVSYEQYF TGTGCCAGCAGCTTAATGACGGTATCCTACGAGCAGTACTTC
. . TRBJ1-5 17 TRBV5-5 CASSLAGGRRVGQPQHF TGTGCCAGCAGCTTGGCCGGGGGCCGTCGGGTGGGCCAGCCCCAGCATTTT
few . TRBJ1-5 14 TRBV5-1 CASSQDFGNQPQHF TGCGCCAGCAGCCAAGATTTCGGCAATCAGCCCCAGCATTTT
. . TRBJ1-2 15 TRBV9 CASSVALQGSYGYTF TGTGCCAGCAGCGTAGCCTTACAGGGCTCCTATGGCTACACCTTC
few TRBD1 TRBJ1-4 15 TRBV20-1 CSARISGTVYEKLFF TGCAGTGCTAGAATTTCCGGGACAGTCTATGAAAAACTGTTTTTT
. . TRBJ1-6 14 TRBV5-5 CASSPPAYNSPLHF TGTGCCAGCAGCCCCCCGGCCTATAATTCACCCCTCCACTTT